This TCR beta chain was documented in a study of cytomegalovirus exposure and HLA in healthy donors. Overall study findings and caveats: Available immune exposure information covered CMV serostatus only. The authors enumerated roughly 160 TCR beta chains as linked to cytomegalovirus.

The PCR contained 60 Vbeta and 13 Jbeta primers. Clones were read by immunoSEQ multiplex PCR, and TCRdb kept only the in-frame ones, dropping some. The sample has some 99,000 clones, roughly three quarters seen once; the top ten hold 1.5% to 2%. The germline V gene encodes CDR1 SGDLS and CDR2 YYNGEE. The CDR3 sequence is 17 residues long. V was pared by 0 bases and J by 0 bases, with 12 bases between. Note on this clone: The antigen remains unidentified.

The donors (healthy individuals) were bone marrow donors. The sequence came from a man aged 35-49 years in good health and CMV-seronegative. The rearrangement joins TRBV9 to TRBJ2-2, with D possibly TRBD2 on 5 matching bases. Sequencing input: PBMCs. CDR3: CASSVVSRGTNTGELFF. CDR3 sequence (DNA): TGTGCCAGCAGCGTAGTGTCCCGGGGAACGAACACCGGGGAGCTGTTTTTT. The whole variable domain, filled in from reference TRBV9 and TRBJ2-2, reads DSGVTQTPKHLITATGQRVTLRCSPRSGDLSVYWYQQSLDQGLQFLIQYYNGEERAKGNILERFSAQQFPDLHSELNLSSLELGDSALYFCASSVVSRGTNTGELFFGEGSRLTVL.